A single sample is the source of the 32 T cell receptor beta chains below, sequenced in a study of blood T cell repertoires in COVID-19. Here immunoSEQ multiplex PCR was the method, and the copy in TCRdb shows in-frame clones only, minus some. The repertoire consists of about 230,000 clones, with just under 90% occurring once and the leading ten covering about 4%. The sample comprised PBMCs or T cells enriched from blood (not recorded which). The receptors here all came from a woman between 25 and 40 years old with acute COVID-19.

The V and J genes are TRBV28 and TRBJ1-3; the D is unclear. The germline V and J ends were trimmed by 4 bases and 2 bases, with 12 bases remaining between them. The length of the CDR3 is 15 residues. Germline CDR1 and CDR2: MDHEN and SYDVKM. This CDR3 is CASSSSGSAGNTIYF. CDR3 DNA sequence: TGTGCCAGCAGTTCCTCCGGGTCTGCTGGAAACACCATATATTTT. The whole variable domain, remainder taken from reference TRBV28 and TRBJ1-3, is DVKVTQSSRYLVKRTGEKVFLECVQDMDHENMFWYRQDPGLGLRLIYFSYDVKMKEKGDIPEGYSVSREKKERFSLILESASTNQTSMYLCASSSSGSAGNTIYFGEGSWLTVV.

This clone was observed a handful of times. This chain uses TRBV18 with TRBJ1-2; D remains unclear. The CDR3 is made up of 17 amino acids. V dropped 3 bases and J dropped 5 bases, with 22 bases sitting between them. Germline CDR1 KGHSH, CDR2 LQKENI. The CDR3, as DNA: TGTGCCAGCTCACCGGAACACCGTCGTGGCGGTGGATATGGCTACACCTTC. This encodes CASSPEHRRGGGYGYTF. Combining the CDR3 with reference TRBV18 and TRBJ1-2 gives the whole variable domain NAGVMQNPRHLVRRRGQEARLRCSPMKGHSHVYWYRQLPEEGLKFMVYLQKENIIDESGMPKERFSAEFPKEGPSILRIQQVVRGDSAAYFCASSPEHRRGGGYGYTFGSGTRLTVV.

This chain connects TRBV6-4 to TRBJ2-2; D perhaps matches TRBD1 (6 bases). V lost 2 bases to trimming and J lost 2 bases, with 9 bases between them. Germline values: CDR1 MRHNA, CDR2 SNTAGT. This CDR3 comprises 15 residues. CDR3 residues: CASSDRTVNTGELFF. As DNA, the CDR3 is TGTGCCAGCAGTGACAGGACAGTCAACACCGGGGAGCTGTTTTTT.

The V gene is TRBV5-1, the J gene TRBJ2-7; TRBD1 aligns across 8 bases. V lost 4 bases, J lost 3 bases, and 9 bases stayed unmatched. This CDR3 has 15 amino acids. The germline CDR1 and CDR2 sequences are SGHRS and YFSETQ. The CDR3 is CASSGGAGGIYEQYF. The DNA of the CDR3 is TGCGCCAGCAGCGGCGGAGCAGGGGGCATCTACGAGCAGTACTTC.

The genes are TRBV7-3 and TRBJ2-2; 9 bases are shared with TRBD2. Looked up from germline, CDR1 is SGHTA and CDR2 is FQGTGA. V was clipped by 0 bases and J by 4 bases; unmatched bases: 3. The CDR3 consists of 16 residues. Here the CDR3 reads CASSLTASGVTGELFF. CDR3 DNA: TGTGCCAGCAGCTTAACGGCTAGCGGGGTCACCGGGGAGCTGTTTTTT.

The V call is TRBV15, the J call TRBJ1-2; possibly TRBD1 for D (5 bases). The CDR3 runs to 15 residues. The germline V gene has CDR1 LNHNV and CDR2 YYDKDF (reference sequence). V lost 2 bases and J 2 bases, leaving 12 bases between the germline ends. The CDR3 DNA reads TGTGCCACCAGCAGAAATACAGGAGGGAACTATGGCTACACCTTC. Translation gives CATSRNTGGNYGYTF.

V usage is TRBV30 and J usage is TRBJ2-5, with D possibly being TRBD1 (5 bases). The CDR3 extends over 14 amino acids. V was cut by 2 bases and J by 4 bases, with 14 bases left in between. Germline CDR1 GTSNPN, CDR2 SVGIG (reference sequence). Here the CDR3 reads CAWSPSPQGETQYF. Written as DNA, the CDR3 is TGTGCCTGGAGTCCCTCGCCGCAGGGAGAGACCCAGTACTTC.

The genes are TRBV7-9 and TRBJ2-4; the match to TRBD1 covers 8 bases. Trimming cost V 6 bases and J 8 bases; bases outside gene matches: 9. The CDR3 has 14 residues. Germline loops: CDR1 SEHNR, CDR2 FQNEAQ (reference sequence). CDR3 loop: CASRQTGDLDIQYF. In DNA form, the CDR3 reads TGTGCCAGCAGACAGACAGGGGATCTGGACATTCAGTACTTC.

This clone was counted a single time. The chain links TRBV5-1 to TRBJ1-2; D might be TRBD1 (6 bases). Germline CDR1 is SGHRS and CDR2 is YFSETQ. This CDR3 comprises 15 residues. V shed 4 bases and J shed 4 bases, with 17 bases lying between them. CDR3 in DNA: TGCGCCAGCAGCCTGCAGGACAGCCTGGGCTATGGCTACACCTTC. This sequence encodes CASSLQDSLGYGYTF. Full variable domain (remainder filled in from reference TRBV5-1 and TRBJ1-2): KAGVTQTPRYLIKTRGQQVTLSCSPISGHRSVSWYQQTPGQGLQFLFEYFSETQRNKGNFPGRFSGRQFSNSRSEMNVSTLELGDSALYLCASSLQDSLGYGYTFGSGTRLTVV.

This clone was recorded once. CDR3 bases: TGTGCCAGCAGTTTACGGGGGATAGAAGAGACCCAGTACTTC. Translating it yields CASSLRGIEETQYF. V gene TRBV6-5 combines with J gene TRBJ2-5; TRBD2 is a possible D gene (6 bases). Trimming stripped 4 bases from V and 3 bases from J, with 12 bases between. Germline V CDR1 and CDR2: MNHEY, SVGAGI. The CDR3 covers 14 residues.

The chain recombines TRBV29-1 with TRBJ1-1; 7 nucleotides align to TRBD1. V gave up 5 bases and J gave up 1 base; unmatched junction bases: 4. Germline CDR1 SQVTM, CDR2 ANQGSEA. The CDR3 runs to 13 residues. This chain's CDR3 is CSVSGTANTEAFF. The CDR3 nucleotides read TGCAGCGTTTCCGGGACAGCGAACACTGAAGCTTTCTTT.

The V and J genes are TRBV28 and TRBJ1-5; 10 bases are a match to TRBD1. The CDR3 is made up of 14 amino acids. Germline V CDR1 and CDR2: MDHEN, SYDVKM. V was pared by 6 bases and J by 2 bases, with 1 base of the junction left unmatched. CDR3 protein: CASRGQGGNQPQHF. For the CDR3, the DNA is TGTGCCAGCAGAGGACAGGGGGGCAATCAGCCCCAGCATTTT.

V gene TRBV7-9 combines with J gene TRBJ1-6, with D tentatively TRBD1 (5 bases). CDR1 SEHNR and CDR2 FQNEAQ come from the germline V gene (reference sequence). The CDR3 length is 14 residues. The V end lost 5 bases, the J end lost 10 bases, and 15 bases lay between the germline ends. CDR3 sequence (DNA): TGTGCCAGCAGCGTTGGGACTGACGGGTCACCCCTCCACTTT. Translated, it gives CASSVGTDGSPLHF.

This chain connects TRBV5-1 to TRBJ2-1; 13 bases align to TRBD2. CDR1 SGHRS and CDR2 YFSETQ come from the germline V gene. The CDR3 covers 15 residues. After removal of 7 bases from V and 5 bases from J, the junction contained 6 bases not matched to a gene. CDR3 loop: CASGTGTSGDNEQFF. The DNA for the CDR3 is TGCGCCAGCGGTACCGGGACTAGCGGGGACAATGAGCAGTTCTTC.

The chain combines TRBV2 with TRBJ1-5, with 9 bases lining up with TRBD1. Losses at the gene ends were 6 bases for V and 4 bases for J; bases not matched to a gene: 7. Germline V CDR1 and CDR2: SNHLY, FYNNEI. The CDR3 has 15 amino acids. CDR3 protein: CASSAGTGRNQPQHF. Here the CDR3 DNA reads TGTGCCAGCAGCGCTGGGACAGGGCGGAATCAGCCCCAGCATTTT.

This clone was seen only a few times. The chain recombines TRBV5-3 with TRBJ1-5, with 7 bases matching TRBD1. TRBV5-3 is identified as an open reading frame with a role that is uncertain. V lost 4 bases and J lost 5; bases outside the gene matches: 6. The CDR3 contains 14 residues. The CDR3 coding sequence is TGTGCCAGAAGCCTGGACAGGCTGGATCAGCCCCAGCATTTT. It codes for CARSLDRLDQPQHF.

The J gene is TRBJ1-5, the V gene TRBV30; perhaps TRBD1 as D (6 bases). Trimming removed 1 base at V and 7 bases at J, with 8 bases between. The CDR3 covers 12 residues. Germline V gene data show CDR1 as GTSNPN and CDR2 as SVGIG (reference sequence). CDR3 residues: CAWSGGHQPQHF. CDR3 in DNA: TGTGCCTGGAGTGGGGGGCACCAGCCCCAGCATTTT. Based on the CDR3 plus reference TRBV30 and TRBJ1-5, the full variable domain is SQTIHQWPATLVQPVGSPLSLECTVEGTSNPNLYWYRQAAGRGLQLLFYSVGIGQISSEVPQNLSASRPQDRQFILSSKKLLLSDSGFYLCAWSGGHQPQHFGDGTRLSIL.

This chain links TRBV11-2 with TRBJ1-4; D gene uncertain. CDR3 length equals 16 residues. The ends were cut back, 0 bases at V and 3 bases at J, with 11 bases in the middle. Germline CDR1 and CDR2: SGHAT and FQNNGV. The CDR3 region has the DNA TGTGCCAGCAGCTTAGATCGATGGCAGTCTAATGAAAAACTGTTTTTT. It encodes CASSLDRWQSNEKLFF. Full variable domain (missing parts from reference TRBV11-2 and TRBJ1-4): EAGVAQSPRYKIIEKRQSVAFWCNPISGHATLYWYQQILGQGPKLLIQFQNNGVVDDSQLPKDRFSAERLKGVDSTLKIQPAKLEDSAVYLCASSLDRWQSNEKLFFGSGTQLSVL.

Only one count was recorded for this clone. The CDR3 reads CASQQQITEAFF. The CDR3 nucleotides are TGTGCCAGCCAACAGCAGATCACTGAAGCTTTCTTT. This chain uses TRBV7-9 with TRBJ1-1, with D unresolved. With 8 bases removed from V and 4 bases from J, the gap between germline ends came to 11 bases. The CDR3 is 12 residues long. The germline gives CDR1 SEHNR, CDR2 FQNEAQ (reference sequence). Variable domain in full (rest from reference TRBV7-9 and TRBJ1-1): DTGVSQNPRHKITKRGQNVTFRCDPISEHNRLYWYRQTLGQGPEFLTYFQNEAQLEKSRLLSDRFSAERPKGSFSTLEIQRTEQGDSAMYLCASQQQITEAFFGQGTRLTVV.

This chain links TRBV27 with TRBJ1-2; no reliable D call. The germline V gene encodes CDR1 MNHEY and CDR2 SMNVEV (reference sequence). V lost 8 bases, J lost 4 bases, and 17 bases lay in between. There are 14 residues in the CDR3. CDR3: CASARRGRFYGYTF. The CDR3, as DNA: TGTGCCAGCGCACGGAGAGGTCGTTTCTATGGCTACACCTTC.

This clone has a handful of counts. V and J are TRBV9 and TRBJ1-5, with D possibly being TRBD1 (5 bases). Germline V CDR1 and CDR2: SGDLS, YYNGEE. This CDR3 has 14 amino acids. The germline V and J ends were trimmed by 5 bases and 4 bases, with 13 bases remaining between them. The CDR3 loop reads CASSQGEVNQPQHF. CDR3 sequence (DNA): TGTGCCAGCAGTCAGGGTGAAGTGAATCAGCCCCAGCATTTT.

The chain links TRBV15 to TRBJ2-7; perhaps TRBD1 as D (6 bases). This CDR3 region has 14 residues. Germline V gene data show CDR1 as LNHNV and CDR2 as YYDKDF (reference sequence). Trimming cost V 1 base and J 6 bases, with 13 bases left between them. The CDR3 region is CATSRGTGLIEQYF. Written as DNA, the CDR3 is TGTGCCACCAGCAGAGGAACAGGGCTAATCGAGCAGTACTTC.

The chain joins TRBV30 to TRBJ1-5; D is ambiguous. Trimming left V 0 bases short and J 5 bases short, with 20 bases between. Germline CDR1 GTSNPN, CDR2 SVGIG (reference sequence). This CDR3 contains 17 residues. CDR3 region: CAWSVPSGGEEYQPQHF. As DNA, the CDR3 is TGTGCCTGGAGTGTACCGTCCGGCGGCGAAGAGTATCAGCCCCAGCATTTT.

The gene calls are TRBV5-6 and TRBJ1-5; D ambiguous. The germline V gene has CDR1 SGHDT and CDR2 YYEEEE. The CDR3 loop spans 14 amino acids. Trimming removed 1 base from V and 5 bases from J, with 10 bases in between. CDR3 region: CASSLSGGDQPQHF. CDR3 in DNA: TGTGCCAGCAGCTTGTCAGGAGGTGATCAGCCCCAGCATTTT.

The chain is built from TRBV7-9 and TRBJ2-1, with a possible D match to TRBD1 (5 bases). The germline CDR1 and CDR2 sequences are SEHNR and FQNEAQ (reference sequence). V was trimmed by 5 bases and J by 8 bases, leaving 16 bases between them. The CDR3 contains 14 residues. The CDR3 DNA reads TGTGCCAGCAGCCATAATAATCAGGGCCATGAGCAGTTCTTC. Translated: CASSHNNQGHEQFF.

This clone came up once. CDR3 DNA sequence: TGTGCCTGGGGGGACAGGGGGCAGGGGGAAAAACTGTTTTTT. Protein product: CAWGDRGQGEKLFF. The chain couples TRBV30 to TRBJ1-4; 12 bases fit TRBD1. The germline gives CDR1 GTSNPN, CDR2 SVGIG (reference sequence). Losses at the gene ends were 5 bases for V and 8 bases for J; bases not matched to a gene: 6. This CDR3 is 14 amino acids long.

The chain joins TRBV10-3 to TRBJ1-5; unclear D gene. Trimming left V 4 bases short and J 6 bases short, with 10 bases between. The CDR3 has 13 residues. The germline V gene has CDR1 ENHRY and CDR2 SYGVKD. CDR3 coding DNA: TGTGCCATCAGTGCGGAAGGAGTTCAGCCCCAGCATTTT. Its translation: CAISAEGVQPQHF.

The CDR3 bases are TGTGCCAGCAGCTTAGGGGCATTTGGCGGGGAGCTGTTTTTT. This gives the protein CASSLGAFGGELFF. V and J are TRBV7-2 and TRBJ2-2; D unclear. This CDR3 comprises 14 residues. V was shortened by 1 base and J by 7 bases, with 10 bases between the two germline ends. The V gene's germline CDR1 is SGHTA and CDR2 FQGNSA.

The rearrangement joins TRBV9 to TRBJ1-4; D unclear. Looked up from germline, CDR1 is SGDLS and CDR2 is YYNGEE. Trimming left V 1 base short and J 2 bases short, with 6 bases between. The CDR3 sequence is 14 residues long. The CDR3 here is CASSVRATNEKLFF. The CDR3 DNA reads as TGTGCCAGCAGCGTAAGAGCGACTAATGAAAAACTGTTTTTT.

This clone was observed a single time. The chain uses TRBV5-1 and TRBJ2-1; 10 positions agree with TRBD2. V trimming: 0 bases; J trimming: 5 bases; junction bases outside the gene matches: 2. This CDR3 has 15 residues. From germline, CDR1 is SGHRS and CDR2 YFSETQ. The chain's CDR3 is CASSLGTSGNNEQFF. In nucleotides, the CDR3 is TGCGCCAGCAGCTTGGGGACTAGCGGAAACAATGAGCAGTTCTTC.

The rearrangement joins TRBV18 to TRBJ2-1; 7 nucleotides line up with TRBD1. This CDR3 region has 12 residues. J gave up 9 bases and V 5 bases, and 4 bases lay outside the gene matches. Germline V CDR1 and CDR2: KGHSH, LQKENI. DNA for the CDR3: TGTGCCAGCTCAGCCCAGGGGGTTGAGCAGTTCTTC. Residues: CASSAQGVEQFF.

The chain joins TRBV5-1 to TRBJ2-5; the D gene is possibly TRBD1 (6 bases). This CDR3 is built from 15 residues. Germline values: CDR1 SGHRS, CDR2 YFSETQ. V shed 0 bases and J shed 3 bases, with 12 bases lying between them. CDR3 sequence (DNA): TGCGCCAGCAGCTTGGCCGGGACATGGAAAGAGACCCAGTACTTC. It encodes CASSLAGTWKETQYF.